Listed below are T cell receptor beta chains from one sample, sequenced in a study of T-cell reconstitution after alpha-beta-depleted transplantation in children. TCRdb called the PCR reads again in MiXCR, with one record for every CDR3 protein. The sample has around 700,000 distinct CDR3 sequences; around 14% are singletons. Sequenced here: PBMCs, sampled before TCRalphabeta/CD19-depleted stem cell transplant. The receptors stem from a girl aged 2-10 years with congenital amegakaryocytic thrombocytopenia, due to receive a stem cell transplant. Both conserved end residues are part of each CDR3.

v_call	j_call	cdr3_aa
TRBV12-3/TRBV12-4	TRBJ2-7	CASSFLRRMSEQYF
TRBV6-1	TRBJ2-4	CASSESRGDIQYF
TRBV4-2	TRBJ2-2	CASSQRGHNKATGELFF
TRBV20-1	TRBJ2-1	CSARWGTSGNEQFF
TRBV6-1	TRBJ2-1	CASNRDTAFNEQFF
TRBV20-1	TRBJ2-7	CSATGVTYEQYF
TRBV20-1	TRBJ2-1	CSARGLAGEYNEQFF
TRBV6-2/TRBV6-3	TRBJ1-2	CASRPGTSSSYTF
TRBV5-1	TRBJ2-5	CASSNIIRDGETQYF
TRBV6-4	TRBJ1-5	CASSSEKNQPQHF
TRBV11-2	TRBJ2-5	CASSSGKSETQYF
TRBV3-1	TRBJ2-2	CASSSRSGLNTGELFF
TRBV11-3	TRBJ1-2	CASSLSQGDGYTF
TRBV5-8	TRBJ2-3	CASSLARLAGYADTQYF
TRBV20-1	TRBJ2-1	CSARSAGGPSEQFF
TRBV15	TRBJ2-7	CATSRVRGQQYF
TRBV7-9	TRBJ2-7	CASSSPGINEQYF
TRBV5-1	TRBJ2-7	CASSRDFQSYEQYF
TRBV7-9	TRBJ2-2	CASSLIQGTGELFF
TRBV7-8	TRBJ2-3	CASSDRRIRADTQYF
TRBV5-1	TRBJ2-1	CASSLGLALPCNEQFF
TRBV5-4	TRBJ2-6	CASSFKLAGEVSGANVLTF
TRBV5-5	TRBJ1-5	CASSLGSGNQPQHF
TRBV4-1	TRBJ2-1	CASSQEPLAGDYYNEQFF
TRBV7-8	TRBJ1-3	CASSQLTGTSGNTIYF
TRBV29-1	TRBJ2-1	CSVERWEAGADNEQFF
TRBV20-1	TRBJ2-1	CSASLAFSNEQFF
TRBV10-3	TRBJ2-1	CAIQGPAYNEQFF
TRBV28	TRBJ1-1	CASSLSHLTEAFF
TRBV20-1	TRBJ2-1	CSARVGTSGRARNEQFF
TRBV5-1	TRBJ2-1	CASSLRGTPQSCNEQFF
TRBV24-1	TRBJ2-1	CATSDSRTRSNEQFF
TRBV12-3/TRBV12-4	TRBJ2-3	CASSPKTGFTDTQYF
TRBV20-1	TRBJ1-1	CSARDLGQGATEAFF
TRBV7-2	TRBJ2-3	CASSFQGWTSVLDTQYF
TRBV9	TRBJ2-1	CASSVAGGGNEQFF
TRBV7-6	TRBJ2-1	CASSPAAGQQFF
TRBV5-1	TRBJ2-1	CASSAKGTPNEQFF
TRBV29-1	TRBJ1-2	CSVEPRGANYGYTF
TRBV6-1	TRBJ2-5	CASSGPGLALQETQYF
TRBV6-7	TRBJ2-1	CASRKKTHEQFF
TRBV7-6	TRBJ2-3	CASKLQRGSWGTDTQYF
TRBV27	TRBJ1-4	CASSLSFVGKLFF
TRBV3-1	TRBJ1-1	CASSQQGEDTEAFF
TRBV20-1	TRBJ2-7	CSASQGVSDYEQYF
TRBV11-2	TRBJ2-2	CASSSRVSGELFF
TRBV30	TRBJ2-2	CAWSVLAGGPGELFF
TRBV27	TRBJ2-7	CASSLSMEQHYEQYF
TRBV20-1	TRBJ2-7	CSAVPGTHSTYEQYF
TRBV20-1	TRBJ2-5	CSALTQDQETQYF
TRBV12-3/TRBV12-4	TRBJ2-3	CASSQTYSGNTDTQYF
TRBV12-3/TRBV12-4	TRBJ2-7	CASRRTQGPLEQYF
TRBV28	TRBJ2-7	CASISGLAGTIGQYF